This T cell receptor beta chain was documented in a study of cytomegalovirus exposure and HLA in healthy donors. This clone was seen only a few times. With 60 Vbeta and 13 Jbeta primers, the PCR was carried out. Sequencing was performed with immunoSEQ multiplex PCR; in TCRdb, only in-frame clones are kept and a portion is missing. The data show about 180,000 clones, about three quarters seen once. Sequencing used PBMCs. This receptor was obtained from a man between 18 and 35 years old in good health and CMV-seronegative.

The CDR3 here is CSVKQGNGKLFF. CDR3 DNA: TGCAGCGTTAAACAGGGTAACGGAAAACTGTTTTTT. The chain carries TRBV29-1 and TRBJ1-4, with TRBD1 as a possible D gene (6 bases). Trimming took 5 bases from V and 10 from J, leaving 14 bases between them. Germline lookup yields CDR1 SQVTM and CDR2 ANQGSEA. This CDR3 has 12 residues.